Listed below are T cell receptor beta chains from one sample, sequenced in a study of beta chain features in type 1 diabetes. Sequencing was performed with immunoSEQ multiplex PCR; in TCRdb, only in-frame clones are kept and a portion is missing. This table has fewer than 250,000 clones, roughly 15% appearing once. Material for sequencing was naive CD4+ T cells from blood. These TCRs come from a woman in her thirties or forties in good health. Each CDR3 is given with its conserved first and last residue. The order of the fields is V gene, D gene, J gene, clone size, CDR3 DNA, CDR3 protein. D genes are given only for firm matches. Not all rows give a size; the values are once, few, many and, for expanded clones, a class.

TRBV6-4	TRBD2	TRBJ2-1	NA	TGTGCCAGCAGGACGGCGGGGGGCCCAGATAATGAGCAGTTCTTC	CASRTAGGPDNEQFF
TRBV9	TRBD1	TRBJ2-5	NA	TGTGCCAGCAGCGTAGAGGCAGGGGGCAAGGAGACCCAGTACTTC	CASSVEAGGKETQYF
TRBV5-4	TRBD2	TRBJ2-7	NA	TGTGCCAGCAGCTCCCTAGCGGGGGTTCAGTACGAGCAGTACTTC	CASSSLAGVQYEQYF
TRBV9	NA	TRBJ1-3	few	TGTGCCAGCAGCGTCTCGACAGGAAGGAACACCATATATTTT	CASSVSTGRNTIYF
TRBV6-5	TRBD1	TRBJ2-7	few	TGTGCCAGCAGTCAGACAGGGGTGCAGTACTTC	CASSQTGVQYF
TRBV9	TRBD2	TRBJ2-7	once	TGTGCCAGCAGCCCCCGGGGTAGCGGGGGGTCCGAGCAGTACTTC	CASSPRGSGGSEQYF
TRBV7-2	TRBD1	TRBJ1-2	NA	TGTGCCAGCAGCTTATCGACAGGGGTCGTCTATGGCTACACCTTC	CASSLSTGVVYGYTF
TRBV7-9	NA	TRBJ2-7	many	TGTGCCAGCAGCTTAGCTGAGGAGTCCGAGCAGTACTTC	CASSLAEESEQYF
TRBV19	TRBD1	TRBJ1-5	few	TGTGCCAGTAGTCCACCACAGGGGCAGGGTCAGCCCCAGCATTTT	CASSPPQGQGQPQHF
TRBV6-6	NA	TRBJ2-4	few	TGTGCCAGCCGCGGTGGAGCCAAAAACATTCAGTACTTC	CASRGGAKNIQYF
TRBV7-2	TRBD1	TRBJ1-2	NA	TGTGCCAGCAGCTTACGGTCAGGGGGCGTTAATGGCTACACCTTC	CASSLRSGGVNGYTF
TRBV6-5	NA	TRBJ2-7	few	TGTGCCAGCAGGCAACGGACGGGGAGCTCCTACGAGCAGTACTTC	CASRQRTGSSYEQYF
TRBV6-6	TRBD1	TRBJ1-2	NA	TGTGCCAGCAGTTACCGCGGACAGGCGACCTCTTATGGCTACACCTTC	CASSYRGQATSYGYTF
TRBV2	TRBD1	TRBJ2-1	few	TGTGCCAGCCGGGACAGGGGGACCCTAGGGCCTTACAATGAGCAGTTCTTC	CASRDRGTLGPYNEQFF
TRBV7-2	NA	TRBJ1-4	NA	TGTGCCAGCAGCCCCCCCCAGGGCAGAGCTAATGAAAAACTGTTTTTT	CASSPPQGRANEKLFF
TRBV2	TRBD1	TRBJ2-7	NA	TGTGCCAGCAGTGAACGGGACAGGGGATACGAGCAGTACTTC	CASSERDRGYEQYF
TRBV7-2	NA	TRBJ2-7	few	TGTGCCAGCAGCTTAGAGCCAGGGCTTTCCTACGAGCAGTACTTC	CASSLEPGLSYEQYF
TRBV2	TRBD2	TRBJ2-2	NA	TGTGCCAGCAACGGGGGGGCAACCGGGGAGCTGTTTTTT	CASNGGATGELFF
TRBV19	NA	TRBJ1-5	NA	TGTGCCAGTAGTACTCTTGGACAGAGGGAAAATCAGCCCCAGCATTTT	CASSTLGQRENQPQHF
TRBV11-2	TRBD1	TRBJ1-5	few	TGTGCCAGCAGCTTAGATCCAGTGGGGACAGGGGGTTTCCAGCCCCAGCATTTT	CASSLDPVGTGGFQPQHF
TRBV10-3	NA	TRBJ1-1	NA	TGTGCCATTAGAGGTTTGGCTGAAGCTTTCTTT	CAIRGLAEAFF
TRBV5-1	NA	TRBJ2-3	few	TGCGCCAGCAGCCTGAAGACTGGGACAGATACGCAGTATTTT	CASSLKTGTDTQYF
TRBV25-1	NA	TRBJ1-1	few	TGTGCCAGCAGTGACCCCTATCGAACAGGCCCGAACACTGAAGCTTTCTTT	CASSDPYRTGPNTEAFF
TRBV18	NA	TRBJ1-3	NA	TGTGCCAGCTCACCACTTTACCTTGGGCTCACGGGATCCTCTGGAAACACCATATATTTT	CASSPLYLGLTGSSGNTIYF